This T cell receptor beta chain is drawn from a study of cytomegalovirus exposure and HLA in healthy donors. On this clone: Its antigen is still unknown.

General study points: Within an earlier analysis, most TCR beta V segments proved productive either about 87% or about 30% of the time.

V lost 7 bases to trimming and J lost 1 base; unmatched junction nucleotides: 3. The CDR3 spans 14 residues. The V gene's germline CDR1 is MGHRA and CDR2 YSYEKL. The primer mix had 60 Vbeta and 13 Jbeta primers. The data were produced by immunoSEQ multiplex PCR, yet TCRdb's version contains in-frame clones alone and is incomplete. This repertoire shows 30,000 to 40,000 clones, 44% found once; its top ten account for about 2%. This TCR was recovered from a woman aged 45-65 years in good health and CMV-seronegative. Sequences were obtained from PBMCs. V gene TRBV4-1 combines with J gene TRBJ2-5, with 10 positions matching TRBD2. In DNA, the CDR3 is TGCGCCAGCACTCGACTAGCGGGCCAAGAGACCCAGTACTTC. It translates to CASTRLAGQETQYF.